Given below is one TCR beta chain in context. The antigen is unknown. A much larger clone differs from this one at a single base, so this may be a read error. The CDR3 runs 16 residues. Looked up from germline, CDR1 is PRHDT and CDR2 is FYEKMQ (reference sequence). Trimming removed 7 bases from V and 5 bases from J; junction bases left unmatched: 7. This entry is derived from a study of molecular identifiers for immune sequencing clone quantification. Study conclusions and caveats: Naive cells had under 1% of molecules in clones above 20 RNA copies, effectors over 98%.

Naive CD8 T cell sorting was performed on the CD8+CD4-CCR7+CD45RA+ phenotype. Using its own MiXCR run on the PCR reads, TCRdb lists one record per CDR3 protein. This table holds just under 650,000 distinct CDR3 sequences, 15% to 20% found once. Sequenced sample: naive CD8+ T cells from blood, with Jurkat cell RNA spiked in. Subset: FACS-sorted CD8+CD4-CCR7+CD45RA+ naive T cells. This clonotype was sampled from a human donor in good health. Some libraries in this study had Jurkat cell RNA spiked in. The V and J genes are TRBV13 and TRBJ2-5, with 16 bases aligning to TRBD2. CDR3 amino acids: CASNSGLAGGLETQYF. In DNA, the CDR3 is TGTGCCAGCAACTCGGGACTAGCGGGGGGGCTGGAGACCCAGTACTTC.